A single sample is the source of the 22 T cell receptor beta chains below, sequenced in a study of vaccination and CD4 T cells after COVID-19. The treatment denotes: approximately nine-day PBMC culture with coronavirus spike peptide pools or control peptides (ViraFEST assay). From the unexposed donor, CD4+ T cells were collected ahead of the COVID-19 pandemic (2011-2018). Their target antigens are unknown. Oncomine TCR Beta short-read sequencing was applied to DNA from cultured CD4+ T cells. Extraction of genomic DNA was performed on cultured CD4+ T cells. TCRdb reanalysed the PCR reads using MiXCR and keeps one entry per CDR3 protein. The table records about 10,000 distinct CDR3 sequences, about 32% of them present only once. The sample taken for sequencing was CD4+ T cells from blood, cultured in vitro. The receptors come from a human donor in good health.

This clonotype was seen only a few times. This chain uses TRBV7-2 with TRBJ1-2, with D perhaps matching TRBD1 (5 bases). CDR1 and CDR2 (germline): SGHTA, FQGNSA. This CDR3 contains 15 residues. V lost 6 bases, J lost 3 bases, and 17 bases lay in between. The CDR3 loop reads CASSSFKGRDYGYTF. The CDR3 region has the DNA TGTGCCAGCAGTTCCTTCAAGGGGCGCGACTATGGCTACACCTTC. Complete variable domain (other parts from reference TRBV7-2 and TRBJ1-2): GAGVSQSPSNKVTEKGKDVELRCDPISGHTALYWYRQSLGQGLEFLIYFQGNSAPDKSGLPSDRFSAERTGGSVSTLTIQRTQQEDSAVYLCASSSFKGRDYGYTFGSGTRLTVV.

The chain is built from TRBV7-2 and TRBJ2-3; no definite D call. Germline CDR1 and CDR2: SGHTA and FQGNSA. The CDR3 has 13 residues. V was trimmed by 7 bases and J by 5 bases, leaving 13 bases between them. CDR3 bases: TGTGCCAGCAACAGCCGTCCCGAAGATACGCAGTATTTT. Translating it yields CASNSRPEDTQYF. Filled out from reference TRBV7-2 and TRBJ2-3, the complete variable domain reads GAGVSQSPSNKVTEKGKDVELRCDPISGHTALYWYRQSLGQGLEFLIYFQGNSAPDKSGLPSDRFSAERTGGSVSTLTIQRTQQEDSAVYLCASNSRPEDTQYFGPGTRLTVL.

The chain carries TRBV28 and TRBJ1-1; 7 positions match TRBD1. The CDR3 has 17 amino acids. Germline trimming cut 4 bases from V and 1 base from J; bases unmatched to any gene: 12. Per the germline V gene, CDR1 is MDHEN and CDR2 is SYDVKM. CDR3 loop: CASSSSWTGPGNTEAFF. In nucleotides, the CDR3 is TGTGCCAGCAGTTCCTCTTGGACAGGACCCGGGAACACTGAAGCTTTCTTT.

This clonotype showed up just a few times. This chain uses TRBV28 with TRBJ2-1; D might be TRBD2 (6 bases). Germline CDR1 reads MDHEN; CDR2 reads SYDVKM. V lost 1 base to trimming and J lost 0 bases, with 10 bases between them. This CDR3 contains 16 residues. The CDR3 protein is CASSLSGDLSYNEQFF. The DNA of the CDR3 is TGTGCCAGCAGTTTATCGGGGGACCTCTCCTACAATGAGCAGTTCTTC.

This clonotype was seen a few times. The chain has TRBV7-6 and TRBJ1-1, with D unclear. The CDR3 extends over 13 amino acids. V lost 4 bases and J lost 8, with 14 bases in between. CDR1 is SGHVS and CDR2 is FNYEAQ in the germline V gene. CDR3 amino acids: CASSSPPMWEAFF. DNA of the CDR3: TGTGCCAGCAGCTCCCCTCCGATGTGGGAAGCTTTCTTT.

This sequence joins TRBV19 and TRBJ1-5, with TRBD1 matching over 9 bases. V shed 7 bases, J shed 0 bases, and the junction held 1 base outside the gene matches. Looked up from germline, CDR1 is LNHDA and CDR2 is SQIVND (reference sequence). This CDR3 has 14 residues. The CDR3 region has the DNA TGTGCCAGTAAGACAGGGGGTAGCAATCAGCCCCAGCATTTT. Translation: CASKTGGSNQPQHF.

The chain is built from TRBV30 and TRBJ1-6; D is ambiguous. The germline V gene has CDR1 GTSNPN and CDR2 SVGIG (reference sequence). The CDR3 loop spans 13 amino acids. V lost 0 bases, J lost 7 bases, and 7 bases lay in between. The CDR3 protein is CAWSVPQNSPLHF. As DNA, the CDR3 is TGTGCCTGGAGTGTACCCCAGAATTCACCCCTCCACTTT.

This clonotype was seen more than once but under ten times. This sequence joins TRBV6-2 or TRBV6-3 and TRBJ1-5, with D perhaps TRBD1 (6 bases). This CDR3 has 18 residues. V lost 6 bases and J lost 0, with 21 bases in between. Per the germline V gene, CDR1 is MNHEY and CDR2 is SVGEGT. The CDR3 here is CASSPGGRTDYSNQPQHF. The CDR3 nucleotides are TGTGCCAGCAGCCCCGGAGGTAGGACAGATTATAGCAATCAGCCCCAGCATTTT.

By share of the sample, this clonotype is large. DNA for the CDR3: TGTGCCATCAGTGACGGTTCCTACGAGCAGTACTTC. Translation gives CAISDGSYEQYF. The genes are TRBV10-3 and TRBJ2-7; D unresolved. Germline values: CDR1 ENHRY, CDR2 SYGVKD. The length of the CDR3 is 12 residues. The V gene lost 3 bases and the J gene lost 1 base, with 4 bases spanning the gap.

This clonotype rates as medium-sized (0.01 to 0.1%). V is TRBV2 and J is TRBJ1-1; D not certain. V lost 2 bases and J 1 base, leaving 8 bases between the germline ends. Germline CDR1 reads SNHLY; CDR2 reads FYNNEI. There are 14 residues in the CDR3. DNA for the CDR3: TGTGCCAGCAGTGAATGGGTAGAGAACACTGAAGCTTTCTTT. Translation gives CASSEWVENTEAFF.

This clonotype was counted only a few times. CDR3 amino acids: CATSISSGLYNEQFF. The CDR3 coding sequence is TGTGCCACCAGCATTTCCAGCGGGTTATACAATGAGCAGTTCTTC. The gene calls are TRBV15 and TRBJ2-1; tentative D call: TRBD2 (6 bases). Trimming shortened V by 4 bases and J by 4 bases, and 14 bases separated the two germline ends. This CDR3 is 15 amino acids long. Germline V gene data show CDR1 as LNHNV and CDR2 as YYDKDF (reference sequence).

This clonotype was recorded a few times. The chain has TRBV6-1 and TRBJ1-3; D is possibly TRBD1 (5 bases). Trimming shortened V by 5 bases and J by 2 bases, and 16 bases separated the two germline ends. Germline assignment: CDR1 MNHNS and CDR2 SASEGT. The CDR3 spans 16 residues. Written as DNA, the CDR3 is TGTGCCAGCAGTCCCTCAGGGATGGGGGCTGGAAACACCATATATTTT. Translating gives CASSPSGMGAGNTIYF.

V is TRBV6-1 and J is TRBJ2-7; tentatively, D is TRBD1 (6 bases). The CDR3 extends over 15 amino acids. Germline-derived CDR1 and CDR2 are MNHNS and SASEGT. V lost 6 bases to trimming and J lost 0 bases, with 15 bases between them. In DNA, the CDR3 is TGTGCCAGCAGCCCAGGGGCAGGAAACTCCTACGAGCAGTACTTC. Protein product: CASSPGAGNSYEQYF.

This chain links TRBV6-5 with TRBJ2-3; D is uncertain. The CDR3 runs 14 residues. CDR1 is MNHEY and CDR2 is SVGAGI in the germline V gene. V lost 0 bases and J lost 0, with 4 bases in between. The CDR3 protein is CASSYSVSTDTQYF. DNA of the CDR3: TGTGCCAGCAGTTACTCGGTGAGCACAGATACGCAGTATTTT.

The chain combines TRBV4-1 with TRBJ2-7, with TRBD1 matching 11 bases. From germline, CDR1 is MGHRA and CDR2 YSYEKL. J gave up 2 bases and V 2 bases, and 8 bases lay outside the gene matches. This CDR3 contains 17 residues. The CDR3 nucleotides read TGCGCCAGCAGCCAACAGTACCGGGACAGGGGGGCCTACGAGCAGTACTTC. As protein: CASSQQYRDRGAYEQYF.

The chain recombines TRBV11-1 with TRBJ2-7; 12 nucleotides match TRBD2. This CDR3 spans 15 amino acids. Per germline, CDR1 SGHAT and CDR2 FQDESV (reference sequence). Germline trimming cut 1 base from V and 5 bases from J; bases unmatched to any gene: 3. CDR3 in amino acids: CASSLGLAGVHEQYF. CDR3 coding DNA: TGTGCCAGCAGCTTAGGACTAGCGGGAGTACACGAGCAGTACTTC.

On this clonotype itself: Just one base apart from a much larger clone, this may be a read error. The chain links TRBV27 to TRBJ1-1; tentatively, D is TRBD1 (5 bases). The CDR3 has 17 residues. Trimming pared 4 bases from V and 11 bases from J, leaving 29 bases between. Germline V gene sequence: CDR1 MNHEY, CDR2 SMNVEV (reference sequence). The CDR3 DNA reads TGTGCCAGCAGTTCGAGCCACCTCAGGACAAGGGGCGAATGGGCTTTCTTT. Protein product: CASSSSHLRTRGEWAFF.

This clonotype has only a few counts. The chain links TRBV7-8 to TRBJ1-2, with 7 bases fitting TRBD1. The CDR3 extends over 13 amino acids. Germline V gene lookup returns CDR1 SGHVS and CDR2 FQNEAQ. Trimming at V came to 4 bases and at J to 8 bases, leaving 7 bases not matched to a gene. The CDR3 nucleotides read TGTGCCAGCAGCTCGGAGGACAGGTGGGGCTACACCTTC. Translated, it gives CASSSEDRWGYTF.

This clonotype is deemed medium-sized. The chain has TRBV6-1 and TRBJ1-2, with 11 bases fitting TRBD1. CDR1 is MNHNS and CDR2 is SASEGT in the germline V gene. CDR3 length equals 15 residues. Unmatched junction bases numbered 6, after V lost 6 bases and J lost 3 bases. CDR3: CASRTPGQGDYGYTF. In nucleotides, the CDR3 is TGTGCCAGCAGGACCCCGGGACAGGGGGACTATGGCTACACCTTC.

This clonotype was seen only a few times. This sequence joins TRBV28 and TRBJ2-1, with D perhaps matching TRBD2 (5 bases). Trimming removed 8 bases at V and 2 bases at J, with 13 bases between. There are 14 residues in the CDR3. Germline V gene data show CDR1 as MDHEN and CDR2 as SYDVKM. The CDR3 loop reads CASCLSGTYNEQFF. The CDR3 DNA follows: TGTGCCAGCTGCCTCAGCGGAACCTACAATGAGCAGTTCTTC.

This clonotype was detected a few times. This chain uses TRBV7-2 with TRBJ2-1, with 8 bases lining up with TRBD2. CDR3 size: 15 residues. After removal of 6 bases from V and 1 base from J, the junction contained 5 bases not matched to a gene. In germline, CDR1 is SGHTA, CDR2 FQGNSA. The CDR3, as DNA: TGTGCCAGCAGGGCGAGCGGGAGATCCTACAATGAGCAGTTCTTC. Amino acids: CASRASGRSYNEQFF.

Comment on this clonotype: The conserved phenylalanine or tryptophan is not found at the CDR3 terminus, so this likely reflects a read error. V and J are TRBV7-2 and TRBJ2-3; 7 bases are shared with TRBD2. This CDR3 is built from 15 residues. Trimming at V came to 0 bases and at J to 2 bases, leaving 2 bases not matched to a gene. Germline values: CDR1 SGHTA, CDR2 FQGNSA. The CDR3 spells CASSLAGGPTDTQYS. Written as DNA, the CDR3 is TGTGCCAGCAGCTTAGCGGGAGGGCCCACAGATACGCAGTATTCT.